This record looks at one TCR beta chain sequence and its context. V shed 7 bases and J 1 base; nucleotides not matched to a gene: 9. Germline lookup yields CDR1 SGDLS and CDR2 YYNGEE. The length of the CDR3 is 17 residues. The entry originates in a study of blood T cell repertoires in COVID-19. Study-level background: There were acute and convalescent COVID-19 samples, and they came from the United States, Italy and Spain. The analysed material was cDNA or gDNA that came from T cells, B-cell-depleted T cells, or PBMCs.

Per the original methods: The assay estimated nucleated cells by amplifying reference gene primers. The table came from immunoSEQ multiplex PCR; TCRdb's copy has only in-frame clones and leaves some out. V and J calls and clone size are copied from that table; D and trimming were computed from the DNA. The data contain 180,000 or so clones, 70% to 90% of them singletons. The V call is TRBV9, the J call TRBJ2-3, with TRBD2 identical over 13 bases. Sequencing used peripheral blood. This receptor was obtained from a man aged 60 to 75 with acute or convalescent COVID-19. This CDR3 reads CASSVGLAGSGTDTQYF. The CDR3 nucleotides read TGTGCCAGCTCGGTGGGACTAGCGGGGTCTGGCACAGATACGCAGTATTTT.